Each of the 11 T cell receptor beta chains below was sequenced from the same sample in a study of blood T cell repertoires in COVID-19. TCRdb keeps only in-frame clones here, not all; method: immunoSEQ multiplex PCR. In the table there are roughly 380,000 clones, 88% of which are singletons. Sequences were obtained from PBMCs or T cells enriched from blood (not recorded which). These receptors were collected from a woman in her twenties or thirties who had been exposed to COVID-19.

V is TRBV19 and J is TRBJ2-3; maybe TRBD2 (5 bases). Trimming left V 4 bases short and J 8 bases short, with 13 bases between. Germline V gene lookup returns CDR1 LNHDA and CDR2 SQIVND (reference sequence). This CDR3 spans 13 amino acids. Written as DNA, the CDR3 is TGTGCCAGTAGTAGCGGGCGCTCCGCTACGCAGTATTTT. Protein sequence: CASSSGRSATQYF. The full variable domain, its missing parts supplied by reference TRBV19 and TRBJ2-3, is DGGITQSPKYLFRKEGQNVTLSCEQNLNHDAMYWYRQDPGQGLRLIYYSQIVNDFQKGDIAEGYSVSREKKESFPLTVTSAQKNPTAFYLCASSSGRSATQYFGPGTRLTVL.

The chain employs TRBV18 and TRBJ1-2; D not resolved. This CDR3 spans 13 amino acids. Deletions cut 0 bases from V and 4 bases from J, with 6 bases between. The germline CDR1 and CDR2 sequences are KGHSH and LQKENI. Here the CDR3 reads CASSPPYLYGYTF. CDR3 sequence (DNA): TGTGCCAGCTCACCACCCTACCTCTATGGCTACACCTTC.

The rearrangement links TRBV15 to TRBJ2-7; 11 bases are shared with TRBD2. This CDR3 is built from 14 residues. The V gene's germline CDR1 is LNHNV and CDR2 YYDKDF (reference sequence). The trim removed 4 bases at V and 3 bases at J, leaving 2 bases unmatched. The CDR3 loop is CATSKLAGVYEQYF. In DNA form, the CDR3 reads TGTGCCACCAGCAAACTAGCGGGAGTCTACGAGCAGTACTTC.

The rearrangement links TRBV11-2 to TRBJ2-7; the D is unclear. The CDR3 contains 15 residues. Germline-derived CDR1 and CDR2 are SGHAT and FQNNGV. V lost 4 bases and J lost 3, with 16 bases in between. CDR3 nucleotide sequence: TGTGCCAGCAGCTCCGGCCTAGAGTTCATCTACGAGCAGTACTTC. Translated, it gives CASSSGLEFIYEQYF. The full variable domain, in which reference TRBV11-2 and TRBJ2-7 provide the parts outside the CDR3, is EAGVAQSPRYKIIEKRQSVAFWCNPISGHATLYWYQQILGQGPKLLIQFQNNGVVDDSQLPKDRFSAERLKGVDSTLKIQPAKLEDSAVYLCASSSGLEFIYEQYFGPGTRLTVT.

The chain couples TRBV4-1 to TRBJ2-1; 13 bases fit TRBD2. CDR1 MGHRA and CDR2 YSYEKL come from the germline V gene. V was pared by 3 bases and J by 0 bases, with 8 bases of the junction left unmatched. This CDR3 has 19 residues. The CDR3 bases are TGCGCCAGCAGCCAGGACGGGACTAGCGGGATGAGCTCCTACAATGAGCAGTTCTTC. Its protein is CASSQDGTSGMSSYNEQFF.

This clone is a singleton in its sample. The chain couples TRBV13 to TRBJ1-1, with D possibly TRBD1 on 6 matching bases. The CDR3 length is 17 residues. Per germline, CDR1 PRHDT and CDR2 FYEKMQ (reference sequence). V was trimmed by 3 bases and J by 4 bases, leaving 21 bases between them. CDR3 nucleotide sequence: TGTGCCAGCAGCTTTTGGCAGGGGCGCGCTATCGGCACTGAAGCTTTCTTT. Translated, it gives CASSFWQGRAIGTEAFF.

J is TRBJ2-7 and V is TRBV29-1; 7 bases are shared with TRBD1. Germline V CDR1 and CDR2: SQVTM, ANQGSEA. This CDR3 is 12 amino acids long. With V trimmed by 4 bases and J by 0 bases, 0 bases remained unmatched. The CDR3 here is CSVGDSSYEQYF. DNA of the CDR3: TGCAGCGTTGGGGACAGCTCCTACGAGCAGTACTTC.

This clone was recorded once. The rearrangement joins TRBV27 to TRBJ1-5; no clear D gene. CDR3 length: 14 amino acids. V was clipped by 0 bases and J by 4 bases, with 7 bases between them. Germline V gene lookup returns CDR1 MNHEY and CDR2 SMNVEV (reference sequence). CDR3 DNA sequence: TGTGCCAGCAGTTTATCGTATTCTAATCAGCCCCAGCATTTT. It specifies CASSLSYSNQPQHF.

The genes are TRBV6-1 and TRBJ2-7, with TRBD2 as a possible D gene (5 bases). The CDR3 spans 14 residues. The germline V and J ends were trimmed by 1 base and 3 bases, with 10 bases remaining between them. Looked up from germline, CDR1 is MNHNS and CDR2 is SASEGT. Here the CDR3 DNA reads TGTGCCAGCAGTGAAGATCCAGCGGTCTACGAGCAGTACTTC. This translates into CASSEDPAVYEQYF.

The chain links TRBV15 to TRBJ1-2, with D unresolved. The CDR3 has 14 amino acids. The V end was cut by 5 bases, the J end by 5 bases, with 15 bases between. Germline V gives CDR1 LNHNV, CDR2 YYDKDF (reference sequence). The DNA for the CDR3 is TGTGCCACCAGCCCCCGCCGGGTGGAGTATGGCTACACCTTC. This translates into CATSPRRVEYGYTF.

The J gene is TRBJ1-5, the V gene TRBV7-2, with 9 positions matching TRBD1. CDR1 SGHTA and CDR2 FQGNSA come from the germline V gene. The CDR3 length is 16 residues. Trimming removed 3 bases from V and 3 bases from J; junction bases left unmatched: 6. CDR3 nucleotide sequence: TGTGCCAGCAGCTTTTCCGGGACAGGGTCCAATCAGCCCCAGCATTTT. Its translation: CASSFSGTGSNQPQHF.